The clone carrying this T cell receptor beta chain came up many times. Antigen specificity is unknown. Germline-derived CDR1 and CDR2 are DFQATT and SNEGSKA (reference sequence). Trimming removed 3 bases at V and 3 bases at J, with 15 bases between. This CDR3 region has 15 residues. TCRdb itself ran the RT-PCR reads through MiXCR, one entry per CDR3 protein. The table has 500,000 to 600,000 distinct CDR3 sequences, 13% to 15% seen once; the top ten hold roughly 11%. This sample is drawn from a study of response to subunit inactivated influenza vaccine. Study-wide points: Seasonal influenza vaccination, on each occasion, was suggested by the authors to recruit few new T cells.

This receptor was identified in a man aged 50 or older who received an inactivated influenza vaccine. The source material was PBMCs from blood, sampled about 13 days after vaccination. The chain is built from TRBV20-1 and TRBJ2-1; D not resolved. The CDR3 nucleotides are TGCAGTGCTAGTGATCTCGGGTTCTACTACAATGAGCAGTTCTTC. Translated, it gives CSASDLGFYYNEQFF.